These 21 T cell receptor beta chains share one sample of origin, sequenced in a study of T cells after yellow fever vaccination. TCRdb independently ran MiXCR on the 5' RACE reads; one entry per CDR3 protein. The sample holds some 420,000 distinct CDR3 sequences, roughly 20% seen once. Sample: PBMCs, taken before the yellow fever booster vaccination. All receptors come from a man in his late teens or twenties who received the YFV17D yellow fever vaccine.

V and J are TRBV5-1 and TRBJ2-2; the D call may be TRBD1 or TRBD2 (5 bases each). Looked up from germline, CDR1 is SGHRS and CDR2 is YFSETQ. The CDR3 has 14 residues. Trimming removed 4 bases at V and 0 bases at J, with 7 bases between. The CDR3 here is CASSGDANTGELFF. CDR3 coding DNA: TGCGCCAGCAGCGGGGACGCGAACACCGGGGAGCTGTTTTTT. The full variable domain, its missing parts supplied by reference TRBV5-1 and TRBJ2-2, is KAGVTQTPRYLIKTRGQQVTLSCSPISGHRSVSWYQQTPGQGLQFLFEYFSETQRNKGNFPGRFSGRQFSNSRSEMNVSTLELGDSALYLCASSGDANTGELFFGEGSRLTVL.

The chain recombines TRBV20-1 with TRBJ1-2; 9 bases line up with TRBD1. V lost 1 base to trimming and J lost 2 bases; unmatched junction nucleotides: 2. Germline CDR1 DFQATT, CDR2 SNEGSKA (reference sequence). The CDR3 is 14 residues long. CDR3 protein: CSARVGTGNYGYTF. Written as DNA, the CDR3 is TGCAGTGCTAGAGTTGGGACAGGGAACTATGGCTACACCTTC.

This clonotype has more than one count but fewer than ten. The CDR3 DNA reads as TGTGCCAGCAGCGTCACAGGGGTGAACACTGAAGCTTTCTTT. Encoded protein: CASSVTGVNTEAFF. The chain couples TRBV9 to TRBJ1-1; TRBD1 agrees at 7 bases. CDR1 SGDLS and CDR2 YYNGEE come from the germline V gene. The V and J ends lost 2 bases and 0 bases, in that order; junction bases with no gene match: 1. CDR3 length: 14 amino acids.

The V call is TRBV10-3, the J call TRBJ1-6; no definite D call. Germline CDR1 and CDR2: ENHRY and SYGVKD. This CDR3 contains 14 residues. Trimming pared 3 bases from V and 8 bases from J, leaving 11 bases between. This CDR3 is CAISDWNRDSPLHF. CDR3 nucleotides: TGTGCCATCAGTGACTGGAACAGAGATTCACCCCTCCACTTT.

The genes are TRBV5-1 and TRBJ1-1; no clear D. V was cut by 3 bases and J by 7 bases, with 19 bases left in between. CDR1 is SGHRS, CDR2 YFSETQ, per germline. This CDR3 is built from 15 residues. CDR3 loop: CASSWAGSRAGEAFF. As DNA, the CDR3 is TGCGCCAGCAGCTGGGCAGGTTCTCGGGCCGGTGAAGCTTTCTTT.

This clonotype has more than one count but fewer than ten. The V and J genes are TRBV5-1 and TRBJ1-2; the D is unclear. Trimming shortened V by 4 bases and J by 0 bases, and 7 bases separated the two germline ends. CDR1 is SGHRS, CDR2 YFSETQ, per germline. The CDR3 covers 13 residues. This CDR3 reads CASSSRTNYGYTF. The CDR3 bases are TGCGCCAGCAGCAGTCGGACTAACTATGGCTACACCTTC.

This clonotype was seen at least ten times. V is TRBV29-1 and J is TRBJ2-7, with TRBD1 matching 9 bases. Trimming at V came to 7 bases and at J to 6 bases, leaving 10 bases not matched to a gene. The CDR3 consists of 13 residues. CDR1 SQVTM and CDR2 ANQGSEA come from the germline V gene. For the CDR3, the DNA is TGCAGCGCCGCCCTGTCGACAGGGGGCGAGCAGTACTTC. It is translated as CSAALSTGGEQYF.

The chain has TRBV6-2 or TRBV6-3 and TRBJ1-1; tentatively, D is TRBD1 (6 bases). Germline V lookup: CDR1 MNHEY, CDR2 SVGEGT. Trimming took 2 bases from V and 1 from J, leaving 8 bases between them. This CDR3 has 14 residues. In DNA form, the CDR3 reads TGTGCCAGCAGTTACCAGGGGAAGAACACTGAAGCTTTCTTT. Its translation: CASSYQGKNTEAFF.

The V gene is TRBV12-3 or TRBV12-4, the J gene TRBJ1-2; D not resolved. V was trimmed by 3 bases and J by 4 bases, leaving 12 bases between them. There are 14 residues in the CDR3. The DNA of the CDR3 is TGTGCCAGCAGTTTGTCCAGATCCTTCTATGGCTACACCTTC. Translating gives CASSLSRSFYGYTF.

V is TRBV7-8 and J is TRBJ2-1; no clear D. The V gene's germline CDR1 is SGHVS and CDR2 FQNEAQ. The CDR3 has 12 amino acids. V gave up 2 bases and J gave up 9 bases, with 8 bases separating them. The CDR3 nucleotides are TGTGCCAGCAGCTTATTGGGATCTGAGCAGTTCTTC. Translation gives CASSLLGSEQFF.

The CDR3 sequence: CATSDPDSSVGYTF. The CDR3 DNA follows: TGTGCCACCAGTGACCCGGACTCGTCGGTGGGCTACACCTTC. This chain joins TRBV24-1 and TRBJ1-2; D is undetermined. This CDR3 is built from 14 residues. V lost 4 bases, J lost 8 bases, and 16 bases lay in between. Germline V lookup: CDR1 KGHDR, CDR2 SFDVKD.

The chain joins TRBV20-1 to TRBJ1-1; D is uncertain. Germline V gene sequence: CDR1 DFQATT, CDR2 SNEGSKA (reference sequence). Trimming took 3 bases from V and 2 from J, leaving 7 bases between them. The CDR3 length is 12 residues. CDR3 loop: CSARDPNTEAFF. CDR3 coding DNA: TGCAGTGCTAGGGACCCTAACACTGAAGCTTTCTTT.

This clonotype turned up a few times. CDR3 sequence reads: CASSLTGENTEAFF. The CDR3 DNA reads TGCGCCAGCAGCTTGACAGGAGAGAACACTGAAGCTTTCTTT. The rearrangement links TRBV5-1 to TRBJ1-1, with a tentative D call TRBD1 (5 bases). Germline CDR1 and CDR2: SGHRS and YFSETQ. The CDR3 covers 14 residues. V was clipped by 1 base and J by 1 base, with 8 bases between them.

This clonotype was found a few times. V and J are TRBV5-1 and TRBJ2-3, with D possibly TRBD2 on 7 matching bases. The CDR3 has 15 amino acids. Trimming removed 4 bases at V and 5 bases at J, with 17 bases between. From germline, CDR1 is SGHRS and CDR2 YFSETQ. CDR3: CASSTTGRVGDTQYF. Written as DNA, the CDR3 is TGCGCCAGCAGCACTACAGGGAGGGTTGGAGATACGCAGTATTTT.

This clonotype was counted only a few times. This chain joins TRBV4-3 and TRBJ2-5, with 7 bases identical to TRBD1. The V and J ends lost 5 bases and 2 bases, in that order; junction bases with no gene match: 8. The CDR3 sequence is 15 residues long. CDR1 is LGHNA, CDR2 YSLEER, per germline. CDR3 protein: CASSKYRDSQETQYF. CDR3 nucleotides: TGCGCCAGCAGCAAATACCGGGACAGTCAAGAGACCCAGTACTTC.

This clonotype was seen a handful of times. The rearrangement links TRBV10-3 to TRBJ1-2, with 9 positions matching TRBD1. The CDR3 is 14 amino acids. Germline trimming cut 3 bases from V and 6 bases from J; bases unmatched to any gene: 5. The germline CDR1 and CDR2 sequences are ENHRY and SYGVKD. The CDR3 sequence: CAISDGTGYDGYTF. For the CDR3, the DNA is TGTGCCATCAGTGACGGGACAGGGTACGATGGCTACACCTTC.

This clonotype was counted between two and nine times. This chain connects TRBV6-6 to TRBJ1-1; maybe TRBD1 (5 bases). In germline, CDR1 is MNHNY, CDR2 SVGAGI (reference sequence). This CDR3 comprises 13 residues. V was clipped by 6 bases and J by 1 base, with 9 bases between them. CDR3 in DNA: TGTGCCAGCAGGAGACAGCAGAACACTGAAGCTTTCTTT. Amino acids: CASRRQQNTEAFF.

This rearrangement joins TRBV5-1 to TRBJ2-1; no clear D. The CDR3 extends over 14 amino acids. Germline assignment: CDR1 SGHRS and CDR2 YFSETQ. V lost 0 bases and J 8 bases, leaving 12 bases between the germline ends. The CDR3 DNA reads TGCGCCAGCAGCTTGGCTGCCTGGGGTGATGAGCAGTTCTTC. Its translation: CASSLAAWGDEQFF.

This chain links TRBV5-1 with TRBJ1-2, with 7 bases that match TRBD1. The V segment lost 4 bases and the J segment 4 bases; nucleotides outside the gene matches: 7. Germline CDR1 and CDR2: SGHRS and YFSETQ. The CDR3 is made up of 14 amino acids. The CDR3 nucleotides are TGCGCCAGCAGCCGGGACAGAGGTGCCTATGGCTACACCTTC. Translating it yields CASSRDRGAYGYTF.

This clonotype was picked up many times. The V call is TRBV2, the J call TRBJ2-2; D ambiguous. Germline V gene sequence: CDR1 SNHLY, CDR2 FYNNEI. Trimming took off 5 bases at V and 4 bases at J, with 8 bases between the two ends. This CDR3 spans 13 amino acids. The CDR3 loop reads CASSSPGTGELFF. CDR3 nucleotide sequence: TGTGCCAGCAGTTCCCCCGGCACCGGGGAGCTGTTTTTT.

This clonotype was seen ten or more times. The V call is TRBV7-9, the J call TRBJ2-7; 8 bases line up with TRBD1. J was trimmed by 4 bases and V by 5 bases; bases with no gene match: 16. Germline loops: CDR1 SEHNR, CDR2 FQNEAQ (reference sequence). The CDR3 covers 17 residues. As DNA, the CDR3 is TGTGCCAGCAGCCCAGCGGTCCGGCCAGGGGGCTCGTACGAGCAGTACTTC. Its translation is CASSPAVRPGGSYEQYF.